Following are 22 T cell receptor beta chains from one sample sequenced in a study of siplizumab effects on memory and regulatory T cells. TCRdb's copy holds only in-frame clones and misses some; the assay was immunoSEQ multiplex PCR. The table lists tens of thousands of clones, 95% to 97% of them singletons. Sequenced sample: naive CD4+ T cells sorted from blood. Receptors originate from a human donor in good health.

CDR3 protein: CASSADRQKYNEQFF. In DNA form, the CDR3 reads TGTGCCAGCAGTGCAGATCGACAGAAATACAATGAGCAGTTCTTC. V gene TRBV2 combines with J gene TRBJ2-1; D might be TRBD1 (5 bases). Trimming pared 4 bases from V and 4 bases from J, leaving 14 bases between. The germline gives CDR1 SNHLY, CDR2 FYNNEI. This CDR3 is 15 amino acids long.

The V and J genes are TRBV7-9 and TRBJ2-7; TRBD2 aligns across 7 bases. Germline V gives CDR1 SEHNR, CDR2 FQNEAQ (reference sequence). There are 16 residues in the CDR3. V lost 1 base, J lost 3 bases, and 9 bases stayed unmatched. The chain's CDR3 is CASSLGTSAIVYEQYF. Written as DNA, the CDR3 is TGTGCCAGCAGCTTAGGGACTAGTGCGATTGTCTACGAGCAGTACTTC.

The CDR3 DNA reads as TGTGCCAGCAGCTTACCCATCGGCAGGGGAAGTACTGAAGCTTTCTTT. Amino acids: CASSLPIGRGSTEAFF. This chain joins TRBV5-6 and TRBJ1-1, with D possibly TRBD1 on 6 matching bases. Trimming removed 2 bases at V and 5 bases at J, with 19 bases between. CDR1 and CDR2 (germline): SGHDT, YYEEEE. The length of the CDR3 is 16 residues.

This clone was seen once. The chain couples TRBV7-9 to TRBJ2-3; 7 bases align to TRBD2. This CDR3 comprises 14 residues. CDR1 and CDR2 (germline): SEHNR, FQNEAQ (reference sequence). V dropped 3 bases and J dropped 9; count of bases not matched to a gene: 9. The CDR3 DNA is TGTGCCAGCAGCTTCGGGGAGGGGTTCATAACGCAGTATTTT. Its protein is CASSFGEGFITQYF.

The chain couples TRBV27 to TRBJ1-1; D gene unclear. This CDR3 is built from 13 residues. The V and J ends lost 5 bases and 0 bases respectively, with 7 bases between them. The V gene's germline CDR1 is MNHEY and CDR2 SMNVEV (reference sequence). CDR3 loop: CASSPPLNTEAFF. As DNA, the CDR3 is TGTGCCAGCAGTCCACCTCTGAACACTGAAGCTTTCTTT.

The chain combines TRBV6-5 with TRBJ1-6; D is unclear. CDR1 is MNHEY, CDR2 SVGAGI, per germline. V lost 0 bases to trimming and J lost 13 bases, with 19 bases between them. The CDR3 sequence is 16 residues long. The CDR3 sequence: CASSYSILLHPVPLHF. CDR3 sequence (DNA): TGTGCCAGCAGTTACTCGATTCTCCTCCACCCGGTCCCCCTCCACTTT.

The V and J genes are TRBV9 and TRBJ2-1; D unclear. The V end was cut by 3 bases, the J end by 9 bases, with 10 bases between. This CDR3 region has 12 residues. The germline gives CDR1 SGDLS, CDR2 YYNGEE. This CDR3 is CASSAPPGEQFF. The CDR3 DNA is TGTGCCAGCAGCGCCCCACCGGGTGAGCAGTTCTTC.

This clone occurred a few times. The rearrangement links TRBV5-6 to TRBJ1-6; no firm D call. Trimming left V 0 bases short and J 9 bases short, with 4 bases between. Germline CDR1 is SGHDT and CDR2 is YYEEEE. There are 12 residues in the CDR3. The DNA of the CDR3 is TGTGCCAGCAGCTTGGAAGTTTCACCCCTCCACTTT. It is translated as CASSLEVSPLHF.

The chain recombines TRBV6-5 with TRBJ2-3; no reliable D call. The germline V and J ends were trimmed by 6 bases and 2 bases, with 3 bases remaining between them. Germline V CDR1 and CDR2: MNHEY, SVGAGI. This CDR3 comprises 11 residues. The CDR3 loop is CASRLTDTQYF. The CDR3 DNA reads TGTGCCAGCAGACTCACAGATACGCAGTATTTT.

This chain uses TRBV7-3 with TRBJ2-2; no firm D call. Germline values: CDR1 SGHTA, CDR2 FQGTGA. V dropped 5 bases and J dropped 0 bases, with 13 bases sitting between them. The CDR3 extends over 16 amino acids. The CDR3 loop is CASSPRGGSNTGELFF. CDR3 coding DNA: TGTGCCAGCAGCCCAAGAGGCGGCTCGAACACCGGGGAGCTGTTTTTT.

This rearrangement joins TRBV11-3 to TRBJ2-7, with D possibly matching TRBD2 (7 bases). Trimming pared 5 bases from V and 0 bases from J, leaving 14 bases between. Germline loops: CDR1 SGHNT, CDR2 YENEEA. The CDR3 has 15 amino acids. The CDR3, as DNA: TGTGCCAGCAGCCCAAGGGGAGGGGGCTCCTACGAGCAGTACTTC. It translates to CASSPRGGGSYEQYF. The full variable domain, its missing parts supplied by reference TRBV11-3 and TRBJ2-7, is EAGVVQSPRYKIIEKKQPVAFWCNPISGHNTLYWYLQNLGQGPELLIRYENEEAVDDSQLPKDRFSAERLKGVDSTLKIQPAELGDSAVYLCASSPRGGGSYEQYFGPGTRLTVT.

J is TRBJ1-2 and V is TRBV5-1; D unclear. CDR3 size: 13 residues. Looked up from germline, CDR1 is SGHRS and CDR2 is YFSETQ. Deletions cut 4 bases from V and 4 bases from J, with 11 bases between. The CDR3 spells CASSDWTAYGYTF. The CDR3 coding sequence is TGCGCCAGCAGCGACTGGACGGCCTATGGCTACACCTTC.

This sequence joins TRBV28 and TRBJ2-4, with D possibly being TRBD1 or TRBD2 (6 bases each). The V and J ends lost 2 bases and 8 bases respectively, with 16 bases between them. CDR3 length equals 15 residues. Germline V gene lookup returns CDR1 MDHEN and CDR2 SYDVKM. The CDR3 reads CASSLLGLKGDIQYF. CDR3 nucleotides: TGTGCCAGCAGTTTACTGGGACTGAAGGGGGACATTCAGTACTTC. Using reference TRBV28 and TRBJ2-4 for the parts outside the CDR3, the full variable domain is DVKVTQSSRYLVKRTGEKVFLECVQDMDHENMFWYRQDPGLGLRLIYFSYDVKMKEKGDIPEGYSVSREKKERFSLILESASTNQTSMYLCASSLLGLKGDIQYFGAGTRLSVL.

V is TRBV29-1 and J is TRBJ2-3; D is ambiguous. There are 11 residues in the CDR3. Trimming shortened V by 2 bases and J by 6 bases, and 6 bases separated the two germline ends. Germline V gives CDR1 SQVTM, CDR2 ANQGSEA. The CDR3 loop is CSVEHLDTQYF. In nucleotides, the CDR3 is TGCAGCGTTGAACATCTGGATACGCAGTATTTT.

The chain combines TRBV2 with TRBJ2-3; possible D gene TRBD2, 5 bases. This CDR3 has 15 residues. V was shortened by 4 bases and J by 0 bases, with 11 bases between the two germline ends. Germline CDR1 is SNHLY and CDR2 is FYNNEI. DNA of the CDR3: TGTGCCAGCAGTGGTAGCGAGACTAGCACAGATACGCAGTATTTT. Residues: CASSGSETSTDTQYF. The full variable domain, with the rest looked up from reference TRBV2 and TRBJ2-3, is EPEVTQTPSHQVTQMGQEVILRCVPISNHLYFYWYRQILGQKVEFLVSFYNNEISEKSEIFDDQFSVERPDGSNFTLKIRSTKLEDSAMYFCASSGSETSTDTQYFGPGTRLTVL.

V and J are TRBV27 and TRBJ2-6; the match to TRBD1 covers 9 bases. Germline-derived CDR1 and CDR2 are MNHEY and SMNVEV (reference sequence). The trim removed 4 bases at V and 0 bases at J, leaving 10 bases unmatched. The CDR3 extends over 19 amino acids. The CDR3 reads CASSSRTGDSYSGANVLTF. CDR3 DNA sequence: TGTGCCAGCAGTTCCCGGACAGGGGACTCTTACTCTGGGGCCAACGTCCTGACTTTC. Full variable domain (remainder filled in from reference TRBV27 and TRBJ2-6): EAQVTQNPRYLITVTGKKLTVTCSQNMNHEYMSWYRQDPGLGLRQIYYSMNVEVTDKGDVPEGYKVSRKEKRNFPLILESPSPNQTSLYFCASSSRTGDSYSGANVLTFGAGSRLTVL.

The V call is TRBV4-1, the J call TRBJ2-5; D is unresolved. The CDR3 sequence is 14 residues long. Trimming cost V 2 bases and J 0 bases, with 7 bases left between them. Looked up from germline, CDR1 is MGHRA and CDR2 is YSYEKL. The CDR3 loop is CASSQLQYQETQYF. The CDR3 nucleotides read TGCGCCAGCAGCCAACTACAATACCAAGAGACCCAGTACTTC.

The genes are TRBV14 and TRBJ1-1, with no clear D. The V and J ends lost 4 bases and 10 bases respectively, with 16 bases between them. Germline V gives CDR1 SGHDN, CDR2 FVKESK. This CDR3 region has 13 residues. CDR3 in DNA: TGTGCCAGCAGCCCGCGCCCTGGTCAGGTAGCTTTCTTT. It is translated as CASSPRPGQVAFF.

This clone was picked up a small number of times. V is TRBV7-3 and J is TRBJ2-5; D is perhaps TRBD2 (5 bases). CDR1 and CDR2 from the germline V gene are SGHTA and FQGTGA. V gave up 3 bases and J gave up 5 bases, with 10 bases separating them. This CDR3 is 13 amino acids long. The CDR3 DNA reads as TGTGCCAGCAGCTTCGGACGCGGGGAGACCCAGTACTTC. Protein product: CASSFGRGETQYF.

The chain couples TRBV2 to TRBJ2-3; D might be TRBD1 (6 bases). V shed 7 bases and J shed 6 bases, with 8 bases lying between them. The CDR3 spans 11 residues. Germline-derived CDR1 and CDR2 are SNHLY and FYNNEI. CDR3 loop: CASTGADTQYF. In DNA form, the CDR3 reads TGTGCCAGCACAGGGGCGGATACGCAGTATTTT.

The CDR3 DNA follows: TGTGCCAGTAGTCCAGGGGGGGGGCAAGAGACCCAGTACTTC. The encoded protein is CASSPGGGQETQYF. V is TRBV19 and J is TRBJ2-5; D may correspond to TRBD1 or TRBD2 (7 bases each). This CDR3 has 14 amino acids. The V gene lost 5 bases and the J gene lost 2 bases, with 12 bases spanning the gap. Germline CDR1 is LNHDA and CDR2 is SQIVND (reference sequence). Drawing the rest from reference TRBV19 and TRBJ2-5, the complete variable domain is DGGITQSPKYLFRKEGQNVTLSCEQNLNHDAMYWYRQDPGQGLRLIYYSQIVNDFQKGDIAEGYSVSREKKESFPLTVTSAQKNPTAFYLCASSPGGGQETQYFGPGTRLLVL.

The chain links TRBV21-1 to TRBJ2-5; the DNA was not compared with TRBD2, the D call given in the table. TRBV21-1 is a listed pseudogene. The CDR3 consists of 17 residues. CDR3 region: CASSKAWLLAGEETQYF. The CDR3 bases are TGTGCCAGCAGCAAAGCTTGGCTGCTAGCGGGGGAAGAGACCCAGTACTTC.